The 6 T cell receptor beta chains listed next were all sequenced from one sample in a study of blood T cell repertoires in COVID-19. Measured with immunoSEQ multiplex PCR; TCRdb has only the in-frame clones, and not every one. In the table there are more than 200,000 clones, under 85% of which are singletons. The specimen was peripheral blood. Every receptor here comes from a woman in her thirties or forties with active or convalescent COVID-19.

This chain connects TRBV5-1 to TRBJ1-2; weak D call: TRBD1 (6 bases). Trimming stripped 0 bases from V and 4 bases from J, with 10 bases between. The CDR3 is made up of 14 amino acids. CDR1 and CDR2 (germline): SGHRS, YFSETQ. The chain's CDR3 is CASSLDRVGYGYTF. CDR3 coding DNA: TGCGCCAGCAGCTTGGACAGGGTTGGCTATGGCTACACCTTC.

This chain joins TRBV6-1 and TRBJ2-1; the D gene is possibly TRBD1 (5 bases). This CDR3 spans 15 amino acids. V was pared by 2 bases and J by 6 bases, with 14 bases between. Germline values: CDR1 MNHNS, CDR2 SASEGT. The CDR3 loop reads CASSEQGRGLNEQFF. In DNA, the CDR3 is TGTGCCAGCAGTGAACAGGGTAGAGGTCTCAATGAGCAGTTCTTC.

The V gene is TRBV6-5, the J gene TRBJ1-6; D remains ambiguous. The V gene lost 2 bases and the J gene lost 8 bases, with 7 bases spanning the gap. This CDR3 region has 13 residues. Germline CDR1 and CDR2: MNHEY and SVGAGI. CDR3 sequence: CASSYENYSPLHF. CDR3 DNA: TGTGCCAGCAGTTACGAGAACTATTCACCCCTCCACTTT.

Note on this clone: Distinct nucleotide sequences in the sample also encode this CDR3. The V call is TRBV28, the J call TRBJ2-7; no reliable D call. The CDR3 loop spans 12 amino acids. V lost 5 bases, J lost 2 bases, and 7 bases lay in between. Germline V lookup: CDR1 MDHEN, CDR2 SYDVKM. CDR3 sequence: CASSAQTYEQYF. CDR3 bases: TGTGCCAGCAGTGCCCAGACCTACGAGCAGTACTTC.

This chain connects TRBV5-4 to TRBJ2-3; maybe TRBD1 (6 bases). CDR3 length: 15 residues. V lost 4 bases and J lost 4, with 16 bases in between. Germline V gene data show CDR1 as SGHNT and CDR2 as YYREEE (reference sequence). The CDR3 sequence: CASSPGQGWADTQYF. The CDR3 DNA reads TGTGCCAGCAGCCCGGGTCAGGGGTGGGCAGATACGCAGTATTTT.

The CDR3 nucleotides read TGTGCCAGCAGTACCGGACTAGCGGGGGGGAAGTACGAGCAGTACGTC. Encoded protein: CASSTGLAGGKYEQYV. This chain uses TRBV7-9 with TRBJ2-7, with 15 bases that match TRBD2. This CDR3 is built from 16 residues. Germline V gene data show CDR1 as SEHNR and CDR2 as FQNEAQ (reference sequence). Trimming at V came to 6 bases and at J to 4 bases, leaving 7 bases not matched to a gene.